The clone carrying this TCR beta chain was found many times. Its antigen is not identified. The CDR3 regions of TCR beta were amplified from RNA transcripts. HTBI primers were the set used in a first-round RT-PCR of the TCR CDR3. One entry per CDR3 protein results from TCRdb running MiXCR on the multiplex PCR reads. The table includes about 570,000 distinct CDR3 sequences, 14% detected once. Graves' hyperthyroidism was deemed stable absent ophthalmopathy progression within 18 months. Clinical symptoms, serum thyroxine and TRAb, thyroid ultrasound and orbital computed tomography were used for the diagnoses. Germline V gene data show CDR1 as SGHTA and CDR2 as FQGNSA. The V segment lost 1 base and the J segment 6 bases; nucleotides outside the gene matches: 12. This CDR3 is 17 amino acids long. This specimen comes from a study of T cells in Graves' hyperthyroidism and ophthalmopathy. Findings of the study overall: A model using 13 V-J features told ophthalmopathy apart from stable hyperthyroidism. Within blood appeared most thyroid clonotypes that had expanded above 0.001.

The chain employs TRBV7-2 and TRBJ2-3; 8 positions agree with TRBD2. This TCR was sampled from a woman aged 40-49 years with Graves' hyperthyroidism. The sequenced sample was blood. Here the CDR3 DNA reads TGTGCCAGCAGCTTAGTAACTAGCGGTTTTCTAGGTGATACGCAGTATTTT. It translates to CASSLVTSGFLGDTQYF.